These 8 T cell receptor beta chains were sequenced from one sample in a study of CD4 and CD8 cells across lung adenocarcinoma regions. TCRdb re-derived calls from the PCR reads in MiXCR, one entry per CDR3 protein. Found here are 8,000 to 10,000 distinct CDR3 sequences, 46% of them singletons; the top ten hold around 16%. Sequences were obtained from CD4+ T cells from the margin of a lung tumor. These receptors originate from a female donor with lung adenocarcinoma. The CD4 and CD8 labels of this study may be unreliable.

This clonotype was seen a handful of times. The chain employs TRBV6-1 and TRBJ1-1; TRBD1 might be the D (5 bases). Germline lookup yields CDR1 MNHNS and CDR2 SASEGT. There are 16 residues in the CDR3. Trimming stripped 5 bases from V and 0 bases from J, with 16 bases between. CDR3 protein: CASSKRPGTMNTEAFF. The CDR3 DNA reads as TGTGCCAGCAGTAAACGACCCGGGACCATGAACACTGAAGCTTTCTTT.

The gene calls are TRBV6-1 and TRBJ1-5; a weak D match, TRBD1 (5 bases). V was cut by 6 bases and J by 4 bases, with 10 bases left in between. CDR1 is MNHNS and CDR2 is SASEGT in the germline V gene. The CDR3 length is 13 residues. This CDR3 reads CASRRQRNQPQHF. In DNA form, the CDR3 reads TGTGCCAGCAGGCGACAGAGGAATCAGCCCCAGCATTTT.

The V gene is TRBV12-3 or TRBV12-4, the J gene TRBJ1-3; D is uncertain. This CDR3 is built from 13 residues. The V end was cut by 8 bases, the J end by 4 bases, with 12 bases between. The CDR3 region is CASRRDAGNTIYF. The CDR3 DNA is TGTGCCAGCCGCCGGGATGCGGGAAACACCATATATTTT.

There are a few counts of this clonotype. The rearrangement uses TRBV7-2 and TRBJ1-1; no reliable D call. V gave up 3 bases and J gave up 7 bases, with 9 bases separating them. This CDR3 comprises 12 residues. CDR1 is SGHTA, CDR2 FQGNSA, per germline. The CDR3 is CASSFNRNEAFF. The CDR3 DNA follows: TGTGCCAGCAGCTTCAACCGGAATGAAGCTTTCTTT.

This clonotype has a count of ten or more. The V gene is TRBV6-1, the J gene TRBJ2-1; D is possibly TRBD1 (6 bases). The tail of the sequence fits TRBJ2-5 better, so the J call may be wrong. The CDR3 spans 16 residues. Per germline, CDR1 MNHNS and CDR2 SASEGT. CDR3 DNA: TGTGCCAGCAGTGAAGTGGGACACCTCACCCCGGAGACCCAGTACTTC. Residues: CASSEVGHLTPETQYF.

V usage is TRBV7-2 and J usage is TRBJ2-3; D is unclear. Germline V CDR1 and CDR2: SGHTA, FQGNSA. The CDR3 runs to 16 residues. V was clipped by 4 bases and J by 2 bases, with 16 bases between them. The DNA of the CDR3 is TGTGCCAGCAGCTCCCAAGGATGGGTCGTCACAGATACGCAGTATTTT. As protein: CASSSQGWVVTDTQYF.

The chain uses TRBV9 and TRBJ2-3, with 8 positions matching TRBD2. This CDR3 region has 16 residues. Germline V gives CDR1 SGDLS, CDR2 YYNGEE. V dropped 0 bases and J dropped 3; count of bases not matched to a gene: 6. The CDR3 reads CASSVEAGDWTDTQYF. In nucleotides, the CDR3 is TGTGCCAGCAGCGTAGAAGCGGGAGATTGGACAGATACGCAGTATTTT.

The chain recombines TRBV4-2 with TRBJ2-2, with 7 bases fitting TRBD1. Germline CDR1 and CDR2: LGHNA and YNFKEQ. V lost 4 bases to trimming and J lost 6 bases; unmatched junction nucleotides: 8. The CDR3 spans 15 residues. CDR3 in amino acids: CASSLRQGRAGELFF. In DNA form, the CDR3 reads TGTGCCAGCAGCCTACGACAGGGCAGGGCCGGGGAGCTGTTTTTT.